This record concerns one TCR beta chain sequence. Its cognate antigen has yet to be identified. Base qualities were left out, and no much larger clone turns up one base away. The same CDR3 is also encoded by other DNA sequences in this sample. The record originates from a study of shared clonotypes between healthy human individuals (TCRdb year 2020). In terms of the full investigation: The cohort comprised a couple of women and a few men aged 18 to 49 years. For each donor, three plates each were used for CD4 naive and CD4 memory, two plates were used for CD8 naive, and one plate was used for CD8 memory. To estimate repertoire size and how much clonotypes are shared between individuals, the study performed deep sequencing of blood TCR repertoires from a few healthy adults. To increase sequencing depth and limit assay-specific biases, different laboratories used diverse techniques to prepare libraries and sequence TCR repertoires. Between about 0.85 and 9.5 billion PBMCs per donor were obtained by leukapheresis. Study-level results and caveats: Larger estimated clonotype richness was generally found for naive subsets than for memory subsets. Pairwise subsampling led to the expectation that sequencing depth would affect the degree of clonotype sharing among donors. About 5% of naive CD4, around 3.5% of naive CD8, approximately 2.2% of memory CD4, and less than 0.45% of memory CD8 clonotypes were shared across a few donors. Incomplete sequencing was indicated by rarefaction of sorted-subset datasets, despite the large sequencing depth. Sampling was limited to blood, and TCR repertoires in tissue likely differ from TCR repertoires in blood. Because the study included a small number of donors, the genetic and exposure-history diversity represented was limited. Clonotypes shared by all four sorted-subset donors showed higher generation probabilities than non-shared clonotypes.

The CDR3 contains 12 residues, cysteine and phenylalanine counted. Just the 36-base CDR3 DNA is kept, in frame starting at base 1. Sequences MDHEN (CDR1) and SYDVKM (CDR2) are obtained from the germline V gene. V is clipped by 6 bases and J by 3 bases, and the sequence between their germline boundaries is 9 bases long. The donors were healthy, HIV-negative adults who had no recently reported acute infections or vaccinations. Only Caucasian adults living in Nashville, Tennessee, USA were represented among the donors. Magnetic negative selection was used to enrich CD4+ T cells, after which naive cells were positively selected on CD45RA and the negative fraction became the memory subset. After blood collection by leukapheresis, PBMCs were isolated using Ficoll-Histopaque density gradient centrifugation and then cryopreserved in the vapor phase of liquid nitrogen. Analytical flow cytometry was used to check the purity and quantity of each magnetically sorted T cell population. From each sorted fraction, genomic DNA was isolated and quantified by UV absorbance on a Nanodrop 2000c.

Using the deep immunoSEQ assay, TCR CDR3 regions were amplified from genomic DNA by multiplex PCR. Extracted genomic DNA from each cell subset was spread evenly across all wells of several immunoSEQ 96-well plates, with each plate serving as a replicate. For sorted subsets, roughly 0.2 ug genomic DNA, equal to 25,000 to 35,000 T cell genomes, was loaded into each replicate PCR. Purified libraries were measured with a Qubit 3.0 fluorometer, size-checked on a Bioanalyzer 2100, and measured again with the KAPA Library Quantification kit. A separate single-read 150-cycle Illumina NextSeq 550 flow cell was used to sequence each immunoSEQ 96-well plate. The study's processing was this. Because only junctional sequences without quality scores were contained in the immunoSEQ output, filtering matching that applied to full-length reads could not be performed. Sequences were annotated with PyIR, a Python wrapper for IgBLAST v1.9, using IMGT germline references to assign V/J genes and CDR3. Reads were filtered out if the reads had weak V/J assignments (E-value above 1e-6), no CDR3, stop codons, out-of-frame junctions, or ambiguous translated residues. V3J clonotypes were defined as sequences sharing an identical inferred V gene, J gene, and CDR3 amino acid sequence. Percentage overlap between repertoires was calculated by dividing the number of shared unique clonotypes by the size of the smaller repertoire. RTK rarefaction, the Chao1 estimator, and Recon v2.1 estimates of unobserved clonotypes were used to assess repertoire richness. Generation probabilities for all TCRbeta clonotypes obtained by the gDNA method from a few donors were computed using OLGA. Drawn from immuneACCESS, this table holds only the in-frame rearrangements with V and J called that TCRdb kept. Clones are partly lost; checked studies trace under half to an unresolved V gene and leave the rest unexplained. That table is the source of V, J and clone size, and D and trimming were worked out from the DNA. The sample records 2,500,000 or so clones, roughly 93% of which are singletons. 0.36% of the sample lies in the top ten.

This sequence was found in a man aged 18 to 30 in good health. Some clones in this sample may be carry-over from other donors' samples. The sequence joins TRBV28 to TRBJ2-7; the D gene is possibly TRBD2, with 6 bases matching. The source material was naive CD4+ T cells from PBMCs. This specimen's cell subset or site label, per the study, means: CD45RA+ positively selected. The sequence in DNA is TGTGCCAGCAGCCGGAGGGGCTACGAGCAGTACTTC. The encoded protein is CASSRRGYEQYF.